Below, 24 T cell receptor beta chains from the same sample are listed, as sequenced in a study of T-cell memory formation after mild COVID-19. TCRdb reprocessed the 5' RACE reads with MiXCR, giving one entry per CDR3 protein. Of 95,000 to 120,000 distinct CDR3 sequences in the sample, 22% were seen once. Specimen: PBMCs or a T cell subset sorted from them (not recorded which). Receptor source: a man aged 18 to 30 who had mild COVID-19 (a few samples of this study predate the infection). Cell type and time point are not known.

In this sample, this clonotype turned up a few times. The J gene is TRBJ2-1, the V gene TRBV27; a possible D gene is TRBD2 (6 bases). V was clipped by 5 bases and J by 2 bases, with 13 bases between them. The CDR3 length is 15 residues. CDR1 and CDR2 from the germline V gene are MNHEY and SMNVEV (reference sequence). The chain's CDR3 is CASSRGTSPYNEQFF. As DNA, the CDR3 is TGTGCCAGCAGTCGCGGGACCAGCCCCTACAATGAGCAGTTCTTC.

The chain employs TRBV9 and TRBJ1-6, with D possibly being TRBD1 (5 bases). Per germline, CDR1 SGDLS and CDR2 YYNGEE. Trimming cost V 2 bases and J 3 bases, with 9 bases left between them. The CDR3 is 15 residues long. CDR3 sequence reads: CASSVSGNYNSPLHF. CDR3 coding DNA: TGTGCCAGCAGCGTGTCAGGGAACTATAATTCACCCCTCCACTTT.

The genes are TRBV7-8 and TRBJ2-3; a possible D gene is TRBD1 (5 bases). The germline V gene encodes CDR1 SGHVS and CDR2 FQNEAQ. The CDR3 sequence is 16 residues long. V gave up 5 bases and J gave up 4 bases, with 19 bases separating them. The CDR3 is CASSTRTNYAADTQYF. In nucleotides, the CDR3 is TGTGCCAGCAGCACAAGGACAAACTATGCGGCAGATACGCAGTATTTT.

J is TRBJ1-2 and V is TRBV28; no clear D gene. Trimming left V 4 bases short and J 2 bases short, with 8 bases between. CDR3 length: 13 amino acids. Germline CDR1 is MDHEN and CDR2 is SYDVKM. In DNA, the CDR3 is TGTGCCAGCAGTTCCAGGATAAACTATGGCTACACCTTC. This gives the protein CASSSRINYGYTF.

The J gene is TRBJ2-5, the V gene TRBV12-3 or TRBV12-4; D may be TRBD2 (5 bases). CDR3 length: 12 amino acids. Trimming took 6 bases from V and 5 from J, leaving 10 bases between them. The CDR3 region has the DNA TGTGCCAGCAGCGGGATTGGGGAGACCCAGTACTTC. This encodes CASSGIGETQYF.

This clonotype appeared many times. The V call is TRBV7-2, the J call TRBJ2-5; D gene ambiguous. The CDR3 contains 14 residues. Looked up from germline, CDR1 is SGHTA and CDR2 is FQGNSA. With 0 bases removed from V and 5 bases from J, the gap between germline ends came to 10 bases. CDR3 coding DNA: TGTGCCAGCAGCTTAGCCTCACCGAGGGAGACCCAGTACTTC. The encoded protein is CASSLASPRETQYF.

The chain employs TRBV4-3 and TRBJ2-5, with D unresolved. The CDR3 covers 15 residues. V was cut by 0 bases and J by 5 bases, with 13 bases left in between. Germline V gives CDR1 LGHNA, CDR2 YSLEER. The CDR3 is CASSQDLSRGETQYF. In nucleotides, the CDR3 is TGCGCCAGCAGCCAAGACCTTTCTCGTGGGGAGACCCAGTACTTC.

This clonotype appeared a few times. CDR3 region: CSVESGRIGTEAFF. The CDR3 nucleotides read TGCAGCGTTGAATCGGGCAGGATAGGCACTGAAGCTTTCTTT. V is TRBV29-1 and J is TRBJ1-1; no definite D call. The CDR3 has 14 amino acids. V lost 2 bases and J lost 4, with 14 bases in between. The germline gives CDR1 SQVTM, CDR2 ANQGSEA.

The rearrangement joins TRBV6-5 to TRBJ1-5; D is perhaps TRBD1 (6 bases). Germline V gives CDR1 MNHEY, CDR2 SVGAGI. V lost 6 bases to trimming and J lost 6 bases, with 18 bases between them. The CDR3 has 15 residues. The CDR3 DNA reads as TGTGCCAGCAGCCCCAGGGGCAATCGGGGTCAGCCCCAGCATTTT. Its translation: CASSPRGNRGQPQHF.

The rearrangement uses TRBV21-1 and TRBJ1-6; TRBD1, the D gene given by the table, was not confirmed from the DNA. TRBV21-1 is a pseudogene. This CDR3 comprises 14 residues. CDR3 coding DNA: TGTGCCAGCAACAAAGAGGGGGATAATTCACCCCTCCACTTT. Amino acids: CASNKEGDNSPLHF.

This clonotype has only a few counts. The chain uses TRBV7-8 and TRBJ2-2; D is unresolved. V dropped 3 bases and J dropped 1 base, with 9 bases sitting between them. CDR3 length: 15 residues. Germline-derived CDR1 and CDR2 are SGHVS and FQNEAQ. The CDR3 loop reads CASSFLKRNTGELFF. CDR3 nucleotide sequence: TGTGCCAGCAGCTTTTTAAAGAGGAACACCGGGGAGCTGTTTTTT.

This chain joins TRBV10-1 and TRBJ2-3; D unclear. Germline CDR1 WNHNN, CDR2 SYGVQD (reference sequence). Trimming shortened V by 2 bases and J by 3 bases, and 9 bases separated the two germline ends. This CDR3 is 14 amino acids long. This chain's CDR3 is CASSEGRRTDTQYF. The CDR3, as DNA: TGCGCCAGCAGTGAGGGCAGGCGAACAGATACGCAGTATTTT.

The chain couples TRBV7-8 to TRBJ2-7, with D possibly TRBD1 on 6 matching bases. Trimming left V 4 bases short and J 3 bases short, with 16 bases between. The CDR3 spans 15 residues. Germline V gene data show CDR1 as SGHVS and CDR2 as FQNEAQ. CDR3 coding DNA: TGTGCCAGCAGCTCAGGTCCAGGGGCTTTCTACGAGCAGTACGTC. Its translation: CASSSGPGAFYEQYV.

The table lists this clonotype with many counts. The V gene is TRBV5-1, the J gene TRBJ2-3, with 8 bases matching TRBD2. The CDR3 has 17 amino acids. Unmatched junction bases numbered 13, after V lost 6 bases and J lost 1 base. The V gene's germline CDR1 is SGHRS and CDR2 YFSETQ. CDR3 in amino acids: CASTWGSGARRTDTQYF. The CDR3 DNA sequence: TGCGCCAGCACCTGGGGTAGCGGGGCCCGGCGCACAGATACGCAGTATTTT.

The chain joins TRBV2 to TRBJ2-1, with a weak D call TRBD1 (5 bases). This CDR3 comprises 13 residues. Germline V gene lookup returns CDR1 SNHLY and CDR2 FYNNEI. Trimming removed 3 bases from V and 5 bases from J, with 8 bases in between. The CDR3 region is CASSDDSNNEQFF. The CDR3 DNA is TGTGCCAGCAGTGATGACAGCAACAATGAGCAGTTCTTC.

The V gene is TRBV2, the J gene TRBJ1-1; 11 bases align to TRBD1. The CDR3 runs 18 residues. Germline-derived CDR1 and CDR2 are SNHLY and FYNNEI. The junction had 19 bases not matched to a gene; V was cut back by 2 bases and J by 11 bases. The CDR3 here is CASSESRTGGYWIRGAFF. In nucleotides, the CDR3 is TGTGCCAGCAGTGAATCGCGGACAGGGGGCTACTGGATCCGTGGGGCTTTCTTT.

The chain combines TRBV29-1 with TRBJ1-1; D gene ambiguous. The CDR3 sequence is 11 residues long. The germline gives CDR1 SQVTM, CDR2 ANQGSEA. The V and J ends lost 6 bases and 1 base respectively, with 6 bases between them. This chain's CDR3 is CSVLENTEAFF. CDR3 coding DNA: TGCAGCGTGCTAGAGAACACTGAAGCTTTCTTT.

The gene calls are TRBV5-3 and TRBJ1-5; D is perhaps TRBD1 (6 bases). TRBV5-3 has ORF status, its function being uncertain. The CDR3 has 15 amino acids. The V and J ends lost 6 bases and 2 bases respectively, with 15 bases between them. CDR3 sequence reads: CARILTGDGNQPQHF. CDR3 DNA sequence: TGTGCCAGAATCCTGACAGGAGACGGCAATCAGCCCCAGCATTTT.

The V and J genes are TRBV27 and TRBJ2-7; TRBD1 might be the D (6 bases). V gave up 2 bases and J gave up 6 bases, with 8 bases separating them. The V gene's germline CDR1 is MNHEY and CDR2 SMNVEV (reference sequence). This CDR3 has 12 residues. The CDR3, as DNA: TGTGCCAGCAGTTTACCCAGGGGCGAGCAGTACTTC. It yields the protein CASSLPRGEQYF.

This chain links TRBV11-2 with TRBJ2-5, with D tentatively TRBD2 (5 bases). The length of the CDR3 is 15 residues. V was trimmed by 4 bases and J by 5 bases, leaving 17 bases between them. CDR1 and CDR2 (germline): SGHAT, FQNNGV. This CDR3 is CASSSRPSGEETQYF. The CDR3 DNA sequence: TGTGCCAGCAGCTCCCGCCCCTCCGGGGAGGAGACCCAGTACTTC.

This clonotype was recorded a few times. The V call is TRBV13, the J call TRBJ2-7; 7 nucleotides align to TRBD2. The germline V gene encodes CDR1 PRHDT and CDR2 FYEKMQ (reference sequence). Trimming cost V 7 bases and J 3 bases; bases outside gene matches: 9. CDR3 length: 14 residues. The CDR3 DNA follows: TGTGCCAGCACCTACGGCCCGGGGGGCTACGAGCAGTACTTC. Its protein is CASTYGPGGYEQYF.

V and J are TRBV5-5 and TRBJ1-1; D is unresolved. This CDR3 comprises 14 residues. V shed 6 bases and J shed 1 base, with 13 bases lying between them. Germline-derived CDR1 and CDR2 are SGHKS and YYEKEE (reference sequence). The CDR3 protein is CASNPMRGNTEAFF. The CDR3 coding sequence is TGTGCCAGCAACCCGATGCGGGGGAACACTGAAGCTTTCTTT.

V and J are TRBV29-1 and TRBJ2-7; TRBD1 matches 10 bases. Germline loops: CDR1 SQVTM, CDR2 ANQGSEA. This CDR3 is built from 18 residues. V was pared by 3 bases and J by 0 bases, with 14 bases of the junction left unmatched. The CDR3 reads CSVDVAPPGQGFSYEQYF. As DNA, the CDR3 is TGCAGCGTTGATGTAGCTCCCCCGGGACAGGGGTTCTCCTACGAGCAGTACTTC.

The CDR3 sequence is CAIRQGVPYEQYF. CDR3 nucleotide sequence: TGTGCCATCAGACAGGGGGTACCCTACGAGCAGTACTTC. This chain uses TRBV10-3 with TRBJ2-7; 8 bases map to TRBD1. The CDR3 extends over 13 amino acids. The V gene end was trimmed by 6 bases and the J gene end by 2 bases; junction bases not matched to a gene: 3. Germline loops: CDR1 ENHRY, CDR2 SYGVKD.